Given below is one TCR beta chain in context. The data were obtained in a study of cytomegalovirus exposure and HLA in healthy donors. Trimming cost V 5 bases and J 4 bases; bases outside gene matches: 3. The CDR3 loop spans 15 amino acids. Germline V gene sequence: CDR1 SGHNT, CDR2 YENEEA. Use of 60 Vbeta and 13 Jbeta primers characterized the PCR. The repertoire was sequenced with immunoSEQ multiplex PCR; TCRdb's copy has only in-frame clones and lacks some. The repertoire table contains some 130,000 clones. Sequences were obtained from PBMCs. The V call is TRBV11-3, the J call TRBJ2-2; 11 nucleotides align to TRBD2. This sequence originates from a woman aged 40 to 50 in good health and CMV-seropositive. This CDR3 reads CASSLLAGGTGELFF. The CDR3 DNA follows: TGTGCCAGCAGCCTCCTAGCGGGAGGCACCGGGGAGCTGTTTTTT.